This T cell receptor (beta chain) is from a study of T cells in Graves' hyperthyroidism and ophthalmopathy. V lost 1 base and J 1 base, leaving 7 bases between the germline ends. There are 14 residues in the CDR3. Germline loops: CDR1 DFQATT, CDR2 SNEGSKA (reference sequence). The sample holds many counts of this clonotype. RNA transcripts served as the template for amplifying TCR beta CDR3 regions. The HTBI primer set drove a first-round RT-PCR of the TCR CDR3. One entry per CDR3 protein results from TCRdb running MiXCR on the multiplex PCR reads. The table shows around 620,000 distinct CDR3 sequences, with 15% to 20% occurring only once.

The source of this sequence is a young woman with Graves' hyperthyroidism. The rearrangement joins TRBV20-1 to TRBJ2-2, with D uncertain. Specimen: blood. CDR3 protein: CSARGLVNTGELFF. CDR3 in DNA: TGCAGTGCTAGAGGTCTAGTGAACACCGGGGAGCTGTTTTTT.